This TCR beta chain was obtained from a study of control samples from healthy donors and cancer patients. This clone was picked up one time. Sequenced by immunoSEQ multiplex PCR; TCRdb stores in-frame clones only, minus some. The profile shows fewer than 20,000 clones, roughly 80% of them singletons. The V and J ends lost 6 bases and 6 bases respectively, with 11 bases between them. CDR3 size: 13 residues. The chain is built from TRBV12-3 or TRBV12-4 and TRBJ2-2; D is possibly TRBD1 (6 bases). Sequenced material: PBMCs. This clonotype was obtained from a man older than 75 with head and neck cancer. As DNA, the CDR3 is TGTGCCAGCAGACAAACAGGGTCCGGGGAGCTGTTTTTT. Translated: CASRQTGSGELFF.